This T cell receptor (beta chain) is drawn from a study of Ad26.COV2.S vaccination and SARS-CoV-2 variants. In the study overall: Enrolled in COV1001, the donor was in the Ad26.COV2.S trial arm, which received the vaccine. Once, or twice with 56 days between doses, Ad26.COV2.S was given intramuscularly. Study-level results: The authors reported substantial breadth in spike-specific CD8+ and CD4+ T cell responses after vaccination.

Regarding treatment: over 15 received Ad26.COV2.S at low or high dose, single or two shots; 5 received placebo; per-sample allocation not given. At day 63 after the first vaccine or placebo injection, samples were drawn. Here immunoSEQ multiplex PCR was the method, and the copy in TCRdb shows in-frame clones only, minus some. The sample has roughly 380,000 clones, around 86% seen once. In the case of this clone: What it binds is not known.

The material was peripheral blood, obtained in a trial of Ad26.COV2.S vaccine versus placebo. The TCR sequence derives from a person aged 18-65 years who received the Ad26.COV2.S COVID-19 vaccine or a placebo.

The CDR3 coding sequence is TGTGCCAGCTCCCGCGACAGTTTGGGGCAAGGAGGCTACACCTTC. It is translated as CASSRDSLGQGGYTF. This chain joins TRBV18 and TRBJ1-2, with a tentative D call TRBD1 (5 bases). Trimming shortened V by 6 bases and J by 8 bases, and 22 bases separated the two germline ends. Germline CDR1 is KGHSH and CDR2 is LQKENI. The CDR3 is 15 amino acids.